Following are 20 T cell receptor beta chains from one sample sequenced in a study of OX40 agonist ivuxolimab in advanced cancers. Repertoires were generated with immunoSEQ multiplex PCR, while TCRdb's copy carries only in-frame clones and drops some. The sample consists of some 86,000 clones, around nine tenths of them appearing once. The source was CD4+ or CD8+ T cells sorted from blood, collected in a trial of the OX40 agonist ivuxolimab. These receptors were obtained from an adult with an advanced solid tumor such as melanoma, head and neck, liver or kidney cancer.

The CDR3 DNA reads as TGTGCCAGCAGCCTGTGGAGGCAAGAGACCCAGTACTTC. It is translated as CASSLWRQETQYF. This sequence joins TRBV14 and TRBJ2-5, with D possibly matching TRBD2 (5 bases). Germline assignment: CDR1 SGHDN and CDR2 FVKESK. V lost 4 bases and J 2 bases, leaving 8 bases between the germline ends. The CDR3 runs 13 residues.

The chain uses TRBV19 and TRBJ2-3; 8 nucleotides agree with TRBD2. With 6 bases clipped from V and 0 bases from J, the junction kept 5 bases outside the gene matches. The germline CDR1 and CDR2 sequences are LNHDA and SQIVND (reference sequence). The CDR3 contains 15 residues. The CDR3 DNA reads TGTGCCAGTAGCCTCGGGGGGGTGAGCACAGATACGCAGTATTTT. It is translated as CASSLGGVSTDTQYF.

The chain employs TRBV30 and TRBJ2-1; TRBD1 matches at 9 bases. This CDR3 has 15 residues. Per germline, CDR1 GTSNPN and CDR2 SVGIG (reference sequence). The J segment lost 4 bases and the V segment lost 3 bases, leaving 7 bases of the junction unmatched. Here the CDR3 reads CAWRGSGQGYNEQFF. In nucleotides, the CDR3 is TGTGCCTGGAGGGGGTCGGGACAGGGATACAATGAGCAGTTCTTC.

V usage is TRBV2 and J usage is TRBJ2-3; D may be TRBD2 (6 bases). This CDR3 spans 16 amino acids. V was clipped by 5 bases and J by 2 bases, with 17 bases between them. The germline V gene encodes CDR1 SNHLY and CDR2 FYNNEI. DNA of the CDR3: TGTGCCAGCAGTCTCTTAAGGGCGGGGCCCACAGATACGCAGTATTTT. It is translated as CASSLLRAGPTDTQYF.

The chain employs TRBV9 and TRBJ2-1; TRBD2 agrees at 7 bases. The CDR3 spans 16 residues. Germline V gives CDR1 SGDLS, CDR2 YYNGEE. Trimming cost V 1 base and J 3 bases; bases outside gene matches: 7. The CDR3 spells CASSVSGTALYNEQFF. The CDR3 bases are TGTGCCAGCAGCGTAAGCGGGACCGCCCTCTACAATGAGCAGTTCTTC.

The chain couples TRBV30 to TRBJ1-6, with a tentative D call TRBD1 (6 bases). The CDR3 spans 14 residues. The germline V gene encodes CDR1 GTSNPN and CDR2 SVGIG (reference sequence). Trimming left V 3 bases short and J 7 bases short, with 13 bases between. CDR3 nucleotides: TGTGCCTGGAGAACAGGGTTTGAAAATTCACCCCTCCACTTT. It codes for CAWRTGFENSPLHF.

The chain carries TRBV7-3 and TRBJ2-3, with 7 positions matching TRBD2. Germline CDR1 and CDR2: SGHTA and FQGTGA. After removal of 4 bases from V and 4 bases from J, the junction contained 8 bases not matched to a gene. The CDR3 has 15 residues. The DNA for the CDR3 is TGTGCCAGCAGCTCCGGACTAGGGACGGCAGATACGCAGTATTTT. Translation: CASSSGLGTADTQYF. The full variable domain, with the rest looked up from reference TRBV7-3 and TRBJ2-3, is GAGVSQTPSNKVTEKGKYVELRCDPISGHTALYWYRQSLGQGPEFLIYFQGTGAADDSGLPNDRFFAVRPEGSVSTLKIQRTERGDSAVYLCASSSGLGTADTQYFGPGTRLTVL.

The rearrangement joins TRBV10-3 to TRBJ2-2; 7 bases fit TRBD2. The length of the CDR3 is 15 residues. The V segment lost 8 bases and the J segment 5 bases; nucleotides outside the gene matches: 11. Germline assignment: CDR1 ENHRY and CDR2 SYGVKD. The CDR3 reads CAILTTGRETGELFF. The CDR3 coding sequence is TGTGCCATCTTGACTACGGGGAGGGAGACCGGGGAGCTGTTTTTT.

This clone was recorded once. CDR3 nucleotides: TGCAGTGCTGAGGGGGGGACTGAAGCTTTCTTT. Its protein is CSAEGGTEAFF. V gene TRBV20-1 combines with J gene TRBJ1-1; D possibly corresponds to TRBD1 (6 bases). V lost 5 bases and J lost 5, with 9 bases in between. The CDR3 spans 11 residues. CDR1 and CDR2 (germline): DFQATT, SNEGSKA (reference sequence).

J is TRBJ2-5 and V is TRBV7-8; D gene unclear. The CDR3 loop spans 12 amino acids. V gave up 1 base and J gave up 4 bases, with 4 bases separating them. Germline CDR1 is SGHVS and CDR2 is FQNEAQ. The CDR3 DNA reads TGTGCCAGCAGCTTAGGGACAGAGACCCAGTACTTC. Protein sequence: CASSLGTETQYF. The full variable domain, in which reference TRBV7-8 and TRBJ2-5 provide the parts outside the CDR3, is GAGVSQSPRYKVAKRGQDVALRCDPISGHVSLFWYQQALGQGPEFLTYFQNEAQLDKSGLPSDRFFAERPEGSVSTLKIQRTQQEDSAVYLCASSLGTETQYFGPGTRLLVL.

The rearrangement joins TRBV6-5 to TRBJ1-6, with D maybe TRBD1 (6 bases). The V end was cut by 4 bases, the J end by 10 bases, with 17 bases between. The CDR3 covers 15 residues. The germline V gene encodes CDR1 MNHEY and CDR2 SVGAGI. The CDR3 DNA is TGTGCCAGCAGTTTCCGGGACACCGAAGGGTCACCCCTCCACTTT. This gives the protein CASSFRDTEGSPLHF.

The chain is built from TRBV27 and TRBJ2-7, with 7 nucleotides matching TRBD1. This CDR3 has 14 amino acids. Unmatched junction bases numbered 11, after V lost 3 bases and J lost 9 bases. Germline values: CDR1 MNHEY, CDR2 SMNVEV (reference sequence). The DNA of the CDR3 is TGTGCCAGCAGTTTGTACAGGGGAACGAGTGGGCAGTACTTC. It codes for CASSLYRGTSGQYF.

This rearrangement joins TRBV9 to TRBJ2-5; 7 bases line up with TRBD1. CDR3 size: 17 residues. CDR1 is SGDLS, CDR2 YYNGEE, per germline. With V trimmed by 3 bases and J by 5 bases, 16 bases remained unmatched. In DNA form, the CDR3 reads TGTGCCAGCAGCGAGGGCCTTCGACAGGGCATCGGTGAGACCCAGTACTTC. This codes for CASSEGLRQGIGETQYF.

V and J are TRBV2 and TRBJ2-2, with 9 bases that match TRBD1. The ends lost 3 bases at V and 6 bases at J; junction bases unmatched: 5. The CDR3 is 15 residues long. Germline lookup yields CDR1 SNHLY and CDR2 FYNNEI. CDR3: CASSEEQGASGELFF. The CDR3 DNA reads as TGTGCCAGCAGTGAGGAACAGGGGGCGTCCGGGGAGCTGTTTTTT.

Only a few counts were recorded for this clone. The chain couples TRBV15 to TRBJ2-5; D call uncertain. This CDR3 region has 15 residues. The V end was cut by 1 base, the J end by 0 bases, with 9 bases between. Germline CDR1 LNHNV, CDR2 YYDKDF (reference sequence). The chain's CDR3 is CATSRGSQYQETQYF. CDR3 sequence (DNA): TGTGCCACCAGCAGAGGGTCGCAGTACCAAGAGACCCAGTACTTC. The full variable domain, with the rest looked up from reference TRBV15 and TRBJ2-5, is DAMVIQNPRYQVTQFGKPVTLSCSQTLNHNVMYWYQQKSSQAPKLLFHYYDKDFNNEADTPDNFQSRRPNTSFCFLDIRSPGLGDTAMYLCATSRGSQYQETQYFGPGTRLLVL.

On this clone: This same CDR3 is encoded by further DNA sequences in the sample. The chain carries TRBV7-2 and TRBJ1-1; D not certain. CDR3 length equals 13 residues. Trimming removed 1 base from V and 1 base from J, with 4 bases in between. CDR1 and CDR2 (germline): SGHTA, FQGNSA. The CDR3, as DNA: TGTGCCAGCAGCTTAGGGCAGAACACTGAAGCTTTCTTT. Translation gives CASSLGQNTEAFF.

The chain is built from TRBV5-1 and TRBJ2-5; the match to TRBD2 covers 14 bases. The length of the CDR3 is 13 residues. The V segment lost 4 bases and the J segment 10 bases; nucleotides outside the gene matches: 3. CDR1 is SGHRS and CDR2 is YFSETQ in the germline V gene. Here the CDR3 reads CASSMTSGRDQYF. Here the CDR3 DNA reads TGCGCCAGCAGCATGACTAGCGGGAGGGACCAGTACTTC.

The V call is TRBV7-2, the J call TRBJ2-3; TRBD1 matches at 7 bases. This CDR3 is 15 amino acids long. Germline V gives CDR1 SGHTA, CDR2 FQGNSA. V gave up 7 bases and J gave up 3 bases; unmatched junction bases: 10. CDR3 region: CASKPTGERTDTQYF. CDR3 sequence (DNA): TGTGCCAGCAAACCAACAGGGGAAAGGACAGATACGCAGTATTTT.

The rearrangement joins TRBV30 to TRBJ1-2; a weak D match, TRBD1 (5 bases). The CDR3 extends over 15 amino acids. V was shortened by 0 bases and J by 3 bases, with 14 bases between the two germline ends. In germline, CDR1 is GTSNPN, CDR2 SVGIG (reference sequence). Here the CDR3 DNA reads TGTGCCTGGAGTGTACCTCGGGACGGAGACTATGGCTACACCTTC. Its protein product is CAWSVPRDGDYGYTF.

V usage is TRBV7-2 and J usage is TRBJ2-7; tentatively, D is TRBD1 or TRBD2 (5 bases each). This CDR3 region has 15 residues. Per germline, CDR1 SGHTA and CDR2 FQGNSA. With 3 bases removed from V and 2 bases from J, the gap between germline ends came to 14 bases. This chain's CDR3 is CASSLSGTDPYEQYF. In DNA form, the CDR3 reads TGTGCCAGCAGCTTGTCCGGGACGGACCCCTACGAGCAGTACTTC.